The 10 T cell receptor beta chains in this list originate from one sample, sequenced in a study of regulatory T cells in long-lasting Graves disease. TCR beta libraries were built with iRepertoire HTBI primers and Arm-PCR of CDR3 regions. One entry per CDR3 protein, called by TCRdb with MiXCR from the multiplex PCR reads. The sample records hundreds of thousands of distinct CDR3 sequences, about a sixth being singletons. Specified time point: newly diagnosed GD, antithyroid drugs for less than 3 months. The TCR library used RNA extracted from PBMCs. The same specimen was also included in a second study, on T cells in Graves' hyperthyroidism and ophthalmopathy.

Source: peripheral blood mononuclear cells (PBMCs), taken at new diagnosis, from a patient treated with antithyroid drugs. The receptor set was obtained from a woman in her 30s with Graves disease.

This clonotype was counted at least ten times. This chain links TRBV11-2 with TRBJ2-3; TRBD1 matches at 9 bases. Germline V gene lookup returns CDR1 SGHAT and CDR2 FQNNGV. The ends lost 0 bases at V and 14 bases at J; junction bases unmatched: 6. This CDR3 region has 13 residues. CDR3 region: CASSLDRGQGLYF. The CDR3 region has the DNA TGTGCCAGCAGCTTAGATCGGGGACAGGGCCTGTATTTT. Supplemented by reference TRBV11-2 and TRBJ2-3, the full variable domain reads EAGVAQSPRYKIIEKRQSVAFWCNPISGHATLYWYQQILGQGPKLLIQFQNNGVVDDSQLPKDRFSAERLKGVDSTLKIQPAKLEDSAVYLCASSLDRGQGLYFGPGTRLTVL.

This clonotype occurred many times. The chain has TRBV27 and TRBJ2-1; 8 bases align to TRBD2. V gave up 6 bases and J gave up 8 bases; unmatched junction bases: 15. The V gene's germline CDR1 is MNHEY and CDR2 SMNVEV (reference sequence). The CDR3 sequence is 16 residues long. The CDR3 DNA follows: TGTGCCAGCAGGTCTAGACTAGCCGGGGGGGGGGATGAGCAGTTCTTC. It is translated as CASRSRLAGGGDEQFF.

This clonotype has just a few counts. The chain couples TRBV7-3 to TRBJ2-1, with 9 bases lining up with TRBD1. V was clipped by 5 bases and J by 10 bases; unmatched bases: 6. The CDR3 is 13 amino acids. Germline V CDR1 and CDR2: SGHTA, FQGTGA. This chain's CDR3 is CASSMGQGPEQFF. CDR3 nucleotide sequence: TGTGCCAGCAGCATGGGACAGGGACCGGAGCAGTTCTTC.

In its sample, this clonotype was seen a few times. This chain connects TRBV5-1 to TRBJ2-1, with TRBD2 matching over 9 bases. Germline V gene lookup returns CDR1 SGHRS and CDR2 YFSETQ. The CDR3 covers 19 residues. The V segment lost 0 bases and the J segment 3 bases; nucleotides outside the gene matches: 13. The CDR3 DNA is TGCGCCAGCAGCTTGGGATCAAATAGCGGGAGCGGGTTCTACAATGAGCAGTTCTTC. Amino acid sequence: CASSLGSNSGSGFYNEQFF.

This clonotype was seen only a few times. V and J are TRBV29-1 and TRBJ1-3; tentatively, D is TRBD1 (5 bases). V was cut by 0 bases and J by 7 bases, with 10 bases left in between. The CDR3 spans 13 residues. Germline CDR1 and CDR2: SQVTM and ANQGSEA. The DNA of the CDR3 is TGCAGCGTTGAAGATCGGGGGGGGAACACCATATATTTT. Encoded protein: CSVEDRGGNTIYF.

There are many counts of this clonotype. The J gene is TRBJ2-1, the V gene TRBV7-9, with 7 bases aligning to TRBD2. The germline CDR1 and CDR2 sequences are SEHNR and FQNEAQ (reference sequence). This CDR3 region has 13 residues. The trim removed 3 bases at V and 7 bases at J, leaving 3 bases unmatched. The CDR3 DNA sequence: TGTGCCAGCAGCTTGGGGGGGGAAAATGAGCAGTTCTTC. Its translation: CASSLGGENEQFF.

This clonotype has a handful of counts. CDR3 in DNA: TGCAGCGTTGAAGATTGGAACAGGGGAATCACCGGGGAGCTGTTTTTT. It translates to CSVEDWNRGITGELFF. The chain carries TRBV29-1 and TRBJ2-2; 7 bases line up with TRBD1. The germline CDR1 and CDR2 sequences are SQVTM and ANQGSEA. The CDR3 spans 16 residues. The V and J ends lost 0 bases and 4 bases, in that order; junction bases with no gene match: 8.

This clonotype was picked up a small number of times. The chain uses TRBV14 and TRBJ1-6; D call uncertain. CDR3 length: 14 amino acids. V lost 1 base, J lost 9 bases, and 10 bases lay in between. The germline V gene encodes CDR1 SGHDN and CDR2 FVKESK. The DNA for the CDR3 is TGTGCCAGCAGCCAAGGGCCAGTGCGTTCACCCCTCCACTTT. Protein: CASSQGPVRSPLHF.

As concerns this clonotype: The junction does not match germline at one end; this may be a read error. The V call is TRBV3-1, the J call TRBJ2-7, with 9 bases lining up with TRBD2. Germline CDR1 LGHDT, CDR2 YNNKEL (reference sequence). This CDR3 has 16 residues. The CDR3 sequence: CTSSPSSTSGLYEQYF. The CDR3 region has the DNA TGTACCAGCAGCCCTTCCTCGACTAGCGGACTCTACGAGCAGTACTTC.

The chain recombines TRBV7-3 with TRBJ2-6; D gene unclear. This CDR3 has 16 amino acids. V was trimmed by 5 bases and J by 0 bases, leaving 11 bases between them. Germline CDR1 SGHTA, CDR2 FQGTGA. DNA of the CDR3: TGTGCCAGCAGCAAATTACGTTTCTCTGGGGCCAACGTCCTGACTTTC. Its protein product is CASSKLRFSGANVLTF.